Each of the 2 T cell receptor beta chains below was sequenced from the same sample in a study of cytotoxic CD8 clonotypes in ibrutinib-treated CLL. Repertoires were generated with immunoSEQ multiplex PCR, while TCRdb's copy carries only in-frame clones and drops some. This sample yields roughly 250,000 clones, of which roughly 74% are seen a single time; about 16% belongs to the top ten. Sequenced material: PBMCs, taken after 24 months of ibrutinib treatment. The receptors were sampled from a human donor with chronic lymphocytic leukemia.

This clone was detected only a few times. The chain links TRBV7-3 to TRBJ1-1; D is uncertain. V lost 2 bases and J 1 base, leaving 5 bases between the germline ends. The V gene's germline CDR1 is SGHTA and CDR2 FQGTGA. The CDR3 runs 13 residues. The DNA for the CDR3 is TGTGCCAGCAGCTTAGAAGGGAACACTGAAGCTTTCTTT. Translation gives CASSLEGNTEAFF.

The chain couples TRBV4-2 to TRBJ1-4; 9 nucleotides line up with TRBD1. Germline loops: CDR1 LGHNA, CDR2 YNFKEQ. V was clipped by 0 bases and J by 4 bases; unmatched bases: 0. The CDR3 is 15 amino acids. CDR3 coding DNA: TGTGCCAGCAGCCAAGAGGGACAGGGTAATGAAAAACTGTTTTTT. Its translation: CASSQEGQGNEKLFF.